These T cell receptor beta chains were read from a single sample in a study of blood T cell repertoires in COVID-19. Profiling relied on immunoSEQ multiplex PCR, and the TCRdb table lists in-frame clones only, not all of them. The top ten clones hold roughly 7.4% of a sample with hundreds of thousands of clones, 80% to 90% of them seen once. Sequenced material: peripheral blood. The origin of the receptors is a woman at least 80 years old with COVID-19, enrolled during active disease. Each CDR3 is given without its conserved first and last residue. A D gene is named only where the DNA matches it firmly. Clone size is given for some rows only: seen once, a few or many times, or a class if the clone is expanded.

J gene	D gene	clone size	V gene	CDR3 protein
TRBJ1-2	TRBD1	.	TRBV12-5	ASGQQGNYGYT
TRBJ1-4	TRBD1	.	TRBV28	ASSLQGAAEKLF
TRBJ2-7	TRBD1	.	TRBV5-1	ASSTSLNRGSYEQY
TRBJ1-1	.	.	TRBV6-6	ASSYVQEAF
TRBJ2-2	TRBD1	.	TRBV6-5	ASSYQGANTGELF
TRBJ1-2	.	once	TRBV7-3	ASSLDSEYGYT
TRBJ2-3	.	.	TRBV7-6	ASTQNPGVTDTQY
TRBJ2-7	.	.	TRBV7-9	ASAILTGPISYEQY
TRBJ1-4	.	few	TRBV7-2	ASSSRPGGTEKLF
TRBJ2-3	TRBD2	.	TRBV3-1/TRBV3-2	ASSEGLVGTQY
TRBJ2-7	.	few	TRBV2	ASSAGRHSYEQY
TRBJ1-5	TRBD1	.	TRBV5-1	ASSWDSSNQPQH
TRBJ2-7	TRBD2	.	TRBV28	ASSDSGTSGYEQY
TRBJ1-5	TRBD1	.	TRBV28	ASSQGGIQPQH
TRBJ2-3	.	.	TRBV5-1	ASSLWTSTDTQY
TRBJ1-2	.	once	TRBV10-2	ASSDRQGYGYT
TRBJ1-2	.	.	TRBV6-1	ASSEAWSNYGYT
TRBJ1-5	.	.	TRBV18	ASSGQGNNQPQH
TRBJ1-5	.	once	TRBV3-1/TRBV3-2	ASSQGDTNQPQH
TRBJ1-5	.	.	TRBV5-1	ASSPGSNQPQH
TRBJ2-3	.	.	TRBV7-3	ASSRVGGGGYTDTQY
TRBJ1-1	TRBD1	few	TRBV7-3	ASSRQGNTEAF
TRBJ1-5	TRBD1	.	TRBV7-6	ASSLDRGGNQPQH
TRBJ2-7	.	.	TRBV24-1	ATSDRYEQY
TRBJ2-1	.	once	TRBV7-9	ASSPPMGGAMGQF
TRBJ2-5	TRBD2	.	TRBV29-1	SVGGGRAGGQETQY
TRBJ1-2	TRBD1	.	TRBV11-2	ASSLDPGTAYGYT
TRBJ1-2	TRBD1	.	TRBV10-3	AISEDREQGYGYT
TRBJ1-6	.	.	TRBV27	ASGNRESPLH
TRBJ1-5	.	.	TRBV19	ASSIASGANSNQPQH
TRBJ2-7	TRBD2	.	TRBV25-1	ASSALSGRLAYEQY
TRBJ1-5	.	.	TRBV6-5	ASSGGRNSNQPQH
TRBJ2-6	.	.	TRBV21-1	ASSKAQTGCSGANVLT
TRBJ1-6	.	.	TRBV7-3	ASSLWASLGPLH
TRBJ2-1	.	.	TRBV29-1	SVDWRDYNEQF
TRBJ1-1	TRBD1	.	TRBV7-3	ASSLGGGDTEAF
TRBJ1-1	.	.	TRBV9	ASSLGHQNTEAF
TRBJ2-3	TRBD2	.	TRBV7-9	ASSLDAGGPSTDTQY
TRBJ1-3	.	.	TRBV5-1	ASSLEGGSRGNTIY
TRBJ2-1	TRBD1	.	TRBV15	ATSGHRGNEQF
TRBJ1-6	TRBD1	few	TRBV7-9	ASSLEGTGASPLH
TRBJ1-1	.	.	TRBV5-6	ASSLAAGNTEAF
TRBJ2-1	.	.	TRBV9	ASSVGGSALYNEQF
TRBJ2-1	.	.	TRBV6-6	ASSLERSYNEQF
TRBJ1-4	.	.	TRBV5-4	ASSFRQNEKLF
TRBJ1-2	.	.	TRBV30	AWSARQRDYGYT
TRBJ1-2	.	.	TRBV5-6	ASSLYAGAQAYGYT
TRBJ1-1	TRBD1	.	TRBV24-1	ATSDGDRGVSTEAF
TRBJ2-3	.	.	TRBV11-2	ASSLVNPSTDTQY
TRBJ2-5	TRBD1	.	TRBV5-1	ASKQGAGETQY
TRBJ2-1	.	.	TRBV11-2	ASSLTNRRNEQF
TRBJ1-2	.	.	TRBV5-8	ASSLARTEVYGYT
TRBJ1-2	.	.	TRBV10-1	ASSQGLGYGYT
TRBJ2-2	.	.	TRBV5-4	ASSPGVGTGELF